A single sample is the source of the 4 T cell receptor beta chains below, sequenced in a study of blood T cell repertoires in COVID-19. The data were produced by immunoSEQ multiplex PCR, yet TCRdb's version contains in-frame clones alone and is incomplete. The sample lists about 240,000 clones; roughly 90% were seen once. The source material was peripheral blood. These receptors came from a man in his fifties or sixties with acute or convalescent COVID-19.

V usage is TRBV9 and J usage is TRBJ1-2; 7 bases are a match to TRBD1. The CDR3 is made up of 14 amino acids. Germline V gives CDR1 SGDLS, CDR2 YYNGEE. V lost 4 bases and J lost 8; bases outside the gene matches: 11. DNA for the CDR3: TGTGCCAGCAGCAACAACAGGGGCCGAGGCGGCTACACCTTC. Protein: CASSNNRGRGGYTF.

The chain combines TRBV5-4 with TRBJ1-3; D might be TRBD1 (6 bases). V was pared by 4 bases and J by 0 bases, with 17 bases between. This CDR3 contains 17 residues. The germline V gene has CDR1 SGHNT and CDR2 YYREEE (reference sequence). DNA of the CDR3: TGTGCCAGCAGCGCAAAACCCACAGGGAACTCTGGAAACACCATATATTTT. Protein sequence: CASSAKPTGNSGNTIYF.

V gene TRBV19 combines with J gene TRBJ1-4; possibly TRBD1 for D (5 bases). Trimming removed 5 bases from V and 1 base from J, with 14 bases in between. Germline V CDR1 and CDR2: LNHDA, SQIVND (reference sequence). CDR3 length: 16 amino acids. CDR3 bases: TGTGCCAGTAGTCCTCGAACGGGGGGAACTAATGAAAAACTGTTTTTT. The encoded protein is CASSPRTGGTNEKLFF.

The rearrangement links TRBV14 to TRBJ2-7; no clear D gene. The V gene's germline CDR1 is SGHDN and CDR2 FVKESK. The ends were cut back, 1 base at V and 7 bases at J, with 11 bases in the middle. The CDR3 is 13 amino acids. This CDR3 is CASSQAVSGEQYF. In DNA form, the CDR3 reads TGTGCCAGCAGCCAAGCGGTGTCCGGGGAGCAGTACTTC.